These 28 T cell receptor beta chains originate from one sample sequenced in a study of vaccination effects on CD4 cells after COVID-19. No antigen has been assigned to these receptors. Some clones are missing from TCRdb's copy, which holds only in-frame ones; the method was immunoSEQ multiplex PCR. The sample has more than 11,000 clones; about 72% are singletons. Viral peptide pool expansion of antigen-specific CD4+ T cells preceded sequencing in the ViraFEST assay. Cultured cells yielded isolated CD4+ T cells after around 10 days. Participants were vaccinated with two doses of either the BNT162b2 or mRNA-1273 vaccine. The sequencing used CD4+ T cells from PBMCs cultured with SARS-CoV-2 spike peptides, collected after COVID-19 vaccination. These receptors originate from a human donor who received a COVID-19 vaccine.

The rearrangement links TRBV5-5 to TRBJ1-5; no reliable D call. The CDR3 runs to 17 residues. V lost 2 bases and J 7 bases, leaving 22 bases between the germline ends. The germline CDR1 and CDR2 sequences are SGHKS and YYEKEE (reference sequence). The DNA for the CDR3 is TGTGCCAGCAGCTTTAGGGTAACCCCTTTAGGAGGACAGCCCCAGCATTTT. It specifies CASSFRVTPLGGQPQHF.

In its sample, this clone was seen a few times. The chain is built from TRBV19 and TRBJ1-5; D perhaps matches TRBD1 (6 bases). The CDR3 extends over 15 amino acids. V shed 0 bases and J shed 5 bases, with 11 bases lying between them. From germline, CDR1 is LNHDA and CDR2 SQIVND (reference sequence). For the CDR3, the DNA is TGTGCCAGTAGTATAGAGACAGGTGGCGATCAGCCCCAGCATTTT. It yields the protein CASSIETGGDQPQHF.

CDR3 DNA sequence: TGTGCCAGCGGGGGACGTCGCTCCAATGAAAAACTGTTTTTT. Residues: CASGGRRSNEKLFF. The V gene is TRBV25-1, the J gene TRBJ1-4; TRBD1 might be the D (5 bases). CDR3 size: 14 residues. From germline, CDR1 is MGHDK and CDR2 SYGVNS. V was pared by 8 bases and J by 5 bases, with 15 bases between.

The CDR3 here is CASSGGGFLGEAKNIQYF. The CDR3 nucleotides are TGTGCCAGCAGCGGGGGGGGATTCCTAGGGGAGGCCAAAAACATTCAGTACTTC. This rearrangement joins TRBV5-6 to TRBJ2-4; 7 nucleotides agree with TRBD2. The CDR3 covers 18 residues. Looked up from germline, CDR1 is SGHDT and CDR2 is YYEEEE. The ends lost 4 bases at V and 1 base at J; junction bases unmatched: 14. Supplemented by reference TRBV5-6 and TRBJ2-4, the full variable domain reads DAGVTQSPTHLIKTRGQQVTLRCSPKSGHDTVSWYQQALGQGPQFIFQYYEEEERQRGNFPDRFSGHQFPNYSSELNVNALLLGDSALYLCASSGGGFLGEAKNIQYFGAGTRLSVL.

The rearrangement links TRBV6-5 to TRBJ2-6; no clear D gene. V lost 2 bases and J lost 0, with 8 bases in between. This CDR3 is built from 16 residues. Germline assignment: CDR1 MNHEY and CDR2 SVGAGI. CDR3 region: CASSYSPFSGANVLTF. CDR3 nucleotides: TGTGCCAGCAGTTACAGTCCGTTCTCTGGGGCCAACGTCCTGACTTTC.

Here the CDR3 reads CASSPPGELAGGTGEQYF. The CDR3 region has the DNA TGTGCCAGCAGTCCTCCGGGGGAACTAGCGGGAGGAACAGGAGAGCAGTACTTC. The chain combines TRBV28 with TRBJ2-7, with 12 bases identical to TRBD2. Trimming cost V 5 bases and J 7 bases; bases outside gene matches: 18. CDR3 size: 18 residues. Germline loops: CDR1 MDHEN, CDR2 SYDVKM. The whole variable domain, remainder taken from reference TRBV28 and TRBJ2-7, is DVKVTQSSRYLVKRTGEKVFLECVQDMDHENMFWYRQDPGLGLRLIYFSYDVKMKEKGDIPEGYSVSREKKERFSLILESASTNQTSMYLCASSPPGELAGGTGEQYFGPGTRLTVT.

This chain connects TRBV2 to TRBJ1-3, with 7 bases matching TRBD1. Germline V gene lookup returns CDR1 SNHLY and CDR2 FYNNEI. The junction had 5 bases not matched to a gene; V was cut back by 7 bases and J by 2 bases. This CDR3 spans 14 amino acids. The CDR3 reads CASKEGAPGNTIYF. In DNA, the CDR3 is TGTGCCAGCAAGGAGGGGGCGCCTGGAAACACCATATATTTT.

J is TRBJ1-5 and V is TRBV2; D possibly corresponds to TRBD1 (6 bases). Trimming pared 4 bases from V and 7 bases from J, leaving 14 bases between. Germline values: CDR1 SNHLY, CDR2 FYNNEI. CDR3 length equals 14 residues. Here the CDR3 reads CASSGRDIGQPQHF. Here the CDR3 DNA reads TGTGCCAGCAGTGGCCGGGACATCGGACAGCCCCAGCATTTT.

Here the CDR3 reads CATAAGGTSLRGELFF. CDR3 coding DNA: TGTGCCACCGCCGCCGGCGGGACTAGCCTCAGAGGGGAGCTGTTTTTT. The chain links TRBV24-1 to TRBJ2-2; 9 bases agree with TRBD2. This CDR3 has 16 amino acids. The germline CDR1 and CDR2 sequences are KGHDR and SFDVKD. V trimming: 9 bases; J trimming: 8 bases; junction bases outside the gene matches: 15.

This clone has a handful of counts. The gene calls are TRBV5-1 and TRBJ2-1; a weak D match, TRBD2 (6 bases). With 0 bases removed from V and 0 bases from J, the gap between germline ends came to 7 bases. Germline-derived CDR1 and CDR2 are SGHRS and YFSETQ. The length of the CDR3 is 15 residues. The CDR3 coding sequence is TGCGCCAGCAGCTTGGAGCGGGTCTCCTACAATGAGCAGTTCTTC. This sequence encodes CASSLERVSYNEQFF. The whole variable domain, remainder taken from reference TRBV5-1 and TRBJ2-1, is KAGVTQTPRYLIKTRGQQVTLSCSPISGHRSVSWYQQTPGQGLQFLFEYFSETQRNKGNFPGRFSGRQFSNSRSEMNVSTLELGDSALYLCASSLERVSYNEQFFGPGTRLTVL.

This CDR3 reads CAISEEGQGNTEAFF. The CDR3 nucleotides read TGTGCCATCAGTGAGGAGGGGCAGGGGAACACTGAAGCTTTCTTT. The chain links TRBV10-3 to TRBJ1-1, with D perhaps TRBD1 (5 bases). CDR3 length: 15 amino acids. Trimming pared 2 bases from V and 1 base from J, leaving 11 bases between. CDR1 ENHRY and CDR2 SYGVKD come from the germline V gene.

V and J are TRBV6-5 and TRBJ2-6, with D tentatively TRBD2 (6 bases). Trimming left V 10 bases short and J 0 bases short, with 10 bases between. Germline V gene data show CDR1 as MNHEY and CDR2 as SVGAGI. This CDR3 region has 14 residues. The chain's CDR3 is CAMGGTSGANVLTF. CDR3 sequence (DNA): TGTGCCATGGGGGGAACCTCTGGGGCCAACGTCCTGACTTTC.

J is TRBJ1-2 and V is TRBV9, with D possibly matching TRBD1 (6 bases). Germline loops: CDR1 SGDLS, CDR2 YYNGEE. This CDR3 has 14 amino acids. The ends were cut back, 6 bases at V and 1 base at J, with 13 bases in the middle. The CDR3 coding sequence is TGTGCCAGCACCTTGGGAGGGGGTAACTATGGCTACACCTTC. It yields the protein CASTLGGGNYGYTF. The full variable domain, in which reference TRBV9 and TRBJ1-2 provide the parts outside the CDR3, is DSGVTQTPKHLITATGQRVTLRCSPRSGDLSVYWYQQSLDQGLQFLIQYYNGEERAKGNILERFSAQQFPDLHSELNLSSLELGDSALYFCASTLGGGNYGYTFGSGTRLTVV.

V gene TRBV5-5 combines with J gene TRBJ2-1; TRBD2 agrees at 8 bases. There are 15 residues in the CDR3. Unmatched junction bases numbered 6, after V lost 4 bases and J lost 3 bases. Germline V CDR1 and CDR2: SGHKS, YYEKEE (reference sequence). CDR3 region: CASSRGGTNYNEQFF. The CDR3 DNA follows: TGTGCCAGCAGCCGGGGGGGGACAAACTACAATGAGCAGTTCTTC.

The chain combines TRBV15 with TRBJ2-3; a weak D match, TRBD1 (6 bases). This CDR3 contains 16 residues. Germline CDR1 reads LNHNV; CDR2 reads YYDKDF (reference sequence). Trimming removed 0 bases from V and 3 bases from J, with 13 bases in between. This chain's CDR3 is CATSRDRAGVTDTQYF. For the CDR3, the DNA is TGTGCCACCAGCAGAGATAGGGCAGGGGTTACAGATACGCAGTATTTT. Full variable domain (outside the CDR3, taken from reference TRBV15 and TRBJ2-3): DAMVIQNPRYQVTQFGKPVTLSCSQTLNHNVMYWYQQKSSQAPKLLFHYYDKDFNNEADTPDNFQSRRPNTSFCFLDIRSPGLGDTAMYLCATSRDRAGVTDTQYFGPGTRLTVL.

This chain uses TRBV7-2 with TRBJ1-3; perhaps TRBD1 as D (5 bases). Germline V gene lookup returns CDR1 SGHTA and CDR2 FQGNSA. The CDR3 runs to 17 residues. V was shortened by 0 bases and J by 4 bases, with 16 bases between the two germline ends. CDR3 nucleotide sequence: TGTGCCAGCAGCTTAGCATCTCAGGGAGGTGTAGGAAACACCATATATTTT. As protein: CASSLASQGGVGNTIYF.

CDR3 sequence: CASSIRPNDNYGYTF. The CDR3 DNA follows: TGTGCCAGTAGTATAAGACCAAATGATAACTATGGCTACACCTTC. The rearrangement joins TRBV19 to TRBJ1-2; D unclear. Trimming removed 2 bases from V and 1 base from J, with 11 bases in between. The CDR3 contains 15 residues. Per germline, CDR1 LNHDA and CDR2 SQIVND (reference sequence).

This chain connects TRBV19 to TRBJ1-2, with D maybe TRBD1 (6 bases). This CDR3 spans 17 amino acids. Germline loops: CDR1 LNHDA, CDR2 SQIVND (reference sequence). V was clipped by 6 bases and J by 3 bases, with 23 bases between them. For the CDR3, the DNA is TGTGCCAGTAGCACCGTGCATTCTCAGGGGAGTCACTATGGCTACACCTTC. Protein sequence: CASSTVHSQGSHYGYTF.

This chain links TRBV6-5 with TRBJ2-2; 8 bases agree with TRBD1. The CDR3 length is 15 residues. J gave up 0 bases and V 4 bases, and 1 base lay outside the gene matches. The V gene's germline CDR1 is MNHEY and CDR2 SVGAGI. The CDR3 DNA sequence: TGTGCCAGCAGTTCGACAGGGGCGAACACCGGGGAGCTGTTTTTT. It codes for CASSSTGANTGELFF.

The V gene is TRBV27, the J gene TRBJ1-2; D remains unclear. The CDR3 runs to 13 residues. CDR1 and CDR2 from the germline V gene are MNHEY and SMNVEV (reference sequence). Trimming left V 2 bases short and J 9 bases short, with 13 bases between. The CDR3 DNA is TGTGCCAGCAGTTTACCCCCGCCCGGGCGCTACACCTTC. Its translation: CASSLPPPGRYTF.

The gene calls are TRBV4-3 and TRBJ2-3; D might be TRBD1 (5 bases). V was cut by 3 bases and J by 0 bases, with 16 bases left in between. This CDR3 is 17 amino acids long. CDR1 is LGHNA, CDR2 YSLEER, per germline. The CDR3 is CASSHTTASLSTDTQYF. The DNA for the CDR3 is TGCGCCAGCAGCCACACGACAGCCTCTCTTAGCACAGATACGCAGTATTTT.

The chain combines TRBV28 with TRBJ2-3; 7 nucleotides match TRBD1. This CDR3 has 16 residues. V trimming: 3 bases; J trimming: 4 bases; junction bases outside the gene matches: 10. CDR1 and CDR2 from the germline V gene are MDHEN and SYDVKM. This chain's CDR3 is CASSFRKNRGADTQYF. DNA for the CDR3: TGTGCCAGCAGTTTCAGAAAGAACAGGGGCGCAGATACGCAGTATTTT.

V is TRBV5-1 and J is TRBJ2-7; D may be TRBD1 (6 bases). Germline values: CDR1 SGHRS, CDR2 YFSETQ. This CDR3 spans 18 amino acids. The germline V and J ends were trimmed by 2 bases and 0 bases, with 21 bases remaining between them. DNA of the CDR3: TGCGCCAGCAGCTTTCGGGCGACGCGGCAGGGGCACTCCTACGAGCAGTACTTC. This codes for CASSFRATRQGHSYEQYF.

The gene calls are TRBV5-4 and TRBJ2-7, with D perhaps matching TRBD1 (5 bases). The germline V gene encodes CDR1 SGHNT and CDR2 YYREEE (reference sequence). The CDR3 spans 14 residues. V was cut by 0 bases and J by 4 bases, with 11 bases left in between. The CDR3 sequence: CASSLAEGAYEQYF. The CDR3, as DNA: TGTGCCAGCAGCTTGGCCGAAGGGGCGTACGAGCAGTACTTC. Full variable domain (rest looked up from reference TRBV5-4 and TRBJ2-7): ETGVTQSPTHLIKTRGQQVTLRCSSQSGHNTVSWYQQALGQGPQFIFQYYREEENGRGNFPPRFSGLQFPNYSSELNVNALELDDSALYLCASSLAEGAYEQYFGPGTRLTVT.

In this sample, this clone turned up a few times. This sequence joins TRBV5-1 and TRBJ2-3; D ambiguous. This CDR3 is built from 13 residues. Looked up from germline, CDR1 is SGHRS and CDR2 is YFSETQ. V was trimmed by 0 bases and J by 6 bases, leaving 8 bases between them. DNA for the CDR3: TGCGCCAGCAGCTTGGACGGTTCCGATACGCAGTATTTT. Protein product: CASSLDGSDTQYF.

The chain joins TRBV5-5 to TRBJ1-5; D is unresolved. Trimming took 3 bases from V and 3 from J, leaving 13 bases between them. This CDR3 contains 15 residues. The germline V gene encodes CDR1 SGHKS and CDR2 YYEKEE (reference sequence). The CDR3 sequence: CASSWTWGSNQPQHF. The CDR3 bases are TGTGCCAGCAGCTGGACTTGGGGATCCAATCAGCCCCAGCATTTT.

The V and J genes are TRBV11-3 and TRBJ2-7; 8 positions match TRBD2. The CDR3 totals 17 residues. The J segment lost 1 base and the V segment lost 5 bases, leaving 13 bases of the junction unmatched. Germline loops: CDR1 SGHNT, CDR2 YENEEA. This chain's CDR3 is CASSPPRGSGDSYEQYF. Written as DNA, the CDR3 is TGTGCCAGCAGCCCCCCGCGGGGTAGCGGGGATTCCTACGAGCAGTACTTC.

This clone has more than one count but fewer than ten. The chain carries TRBV2 and TRBJ2-7; the D gene is possibly TRBD1 (6 bases). The CDR3 runs 13 residues. Germline-derived CDR1 and CDR2 are SNHLY and FYNNEI. V shed 6 bases and J shed 4 bases, with 13 bases lying between them. The CDR3 DNA reads as TGTGCCAGCAGCGAACATACAGGGTACGAGCAGTACTTC. It encodes CASSEHTGYEQYF.